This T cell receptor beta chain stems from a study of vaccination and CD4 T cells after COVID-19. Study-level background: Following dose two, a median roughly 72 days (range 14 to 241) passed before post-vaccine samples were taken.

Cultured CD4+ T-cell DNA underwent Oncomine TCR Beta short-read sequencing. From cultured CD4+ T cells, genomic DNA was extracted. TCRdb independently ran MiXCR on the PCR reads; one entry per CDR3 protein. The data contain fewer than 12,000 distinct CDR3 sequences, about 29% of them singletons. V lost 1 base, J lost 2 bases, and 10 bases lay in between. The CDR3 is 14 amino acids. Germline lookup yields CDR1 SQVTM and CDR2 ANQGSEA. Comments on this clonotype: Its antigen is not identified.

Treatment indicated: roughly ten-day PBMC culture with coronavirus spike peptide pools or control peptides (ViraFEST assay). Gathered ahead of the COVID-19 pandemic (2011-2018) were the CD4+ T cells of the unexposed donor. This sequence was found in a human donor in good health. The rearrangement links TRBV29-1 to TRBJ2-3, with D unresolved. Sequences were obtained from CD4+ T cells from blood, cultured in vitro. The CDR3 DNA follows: TGCAGCGTTGAAGTGGAACTGCTCACAGATACGCAGTATTTT. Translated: CSVEVELLTDTQYF.